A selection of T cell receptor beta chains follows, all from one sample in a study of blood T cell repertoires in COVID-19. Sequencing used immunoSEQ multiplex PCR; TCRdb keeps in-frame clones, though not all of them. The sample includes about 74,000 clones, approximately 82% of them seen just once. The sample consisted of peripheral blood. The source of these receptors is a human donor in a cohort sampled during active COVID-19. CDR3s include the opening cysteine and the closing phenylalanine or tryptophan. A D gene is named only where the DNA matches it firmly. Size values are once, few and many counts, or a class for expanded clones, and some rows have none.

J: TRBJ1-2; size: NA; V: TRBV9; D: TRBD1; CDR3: CASSAIFTGGSGYTF; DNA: TGTGCCAGCAGCGCCATATTTACAGGGGGCTCTGGCTACACCTTC
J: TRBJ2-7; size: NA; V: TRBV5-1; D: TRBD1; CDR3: CASSFKKDRANYEQYF; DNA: TGCGCCAGCAGCTTCAAAAAGGACAGGGCTAACTACGAGCAGTACTTC
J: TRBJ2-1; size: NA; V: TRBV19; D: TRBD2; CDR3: CASSTYGRGGYEQFF; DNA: TGTGCCAGTAGTACCTACGGGCGGGGGGGTTATGAGCAGTTCTTC
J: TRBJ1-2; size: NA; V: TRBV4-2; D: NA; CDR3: CASSGLGGYTF; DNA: TGTGCCAGCAGCGGGCTTGGCGGCTACACCTTC
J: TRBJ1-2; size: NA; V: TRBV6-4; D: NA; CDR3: CASSALPNLTAYTF; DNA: TGTGCCAGCAGTGCCCTTCCTAATCTGACAGCCTACACCTTC
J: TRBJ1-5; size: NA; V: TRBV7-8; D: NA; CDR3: CASSLKGSSNQPQHF; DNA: TGTGCCAGCAGCTTAAAGGGGTCTAGCAATCAGCCCCAGCATTTT
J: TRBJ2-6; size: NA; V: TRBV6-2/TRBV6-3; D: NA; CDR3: CASSSLSGANVLTF; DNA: TGTGCCAGCAGTTCCCTTTCTGGGGCCAACGTCCTGACTTTC
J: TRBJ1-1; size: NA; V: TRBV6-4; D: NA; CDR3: CASSESPGGAPEAFF; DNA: TGTGCCAGCAGCGAATCCCCGGGGGGGGCCCCTGAAGCTTTCTTT
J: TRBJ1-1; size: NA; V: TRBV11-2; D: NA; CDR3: CASSVRGGFVTEAFF; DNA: TGTGCCAGCAGCGTGCGGGGAGGTTTCGTCACTGAAGCTTTCTTT
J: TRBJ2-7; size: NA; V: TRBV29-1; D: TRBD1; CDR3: CSSRDRGSYEQYF; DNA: TGCAGCTCCCGGGACAGGGGATCCTACGAGCAGTACTTC
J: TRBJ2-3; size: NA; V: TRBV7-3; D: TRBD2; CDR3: CASSVQAGREDTQYF; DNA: TGTGCCAGCAGCGTACAAGCGGGGAGGGAAGATACGCAGTATTTT
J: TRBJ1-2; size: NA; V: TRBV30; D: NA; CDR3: CAWSADYYGYTF; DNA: TGTGCCTGGAGCGCGGACTACTATGGCTACACCTTC
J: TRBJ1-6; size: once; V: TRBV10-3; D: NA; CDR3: CAISEVLTGSLDSPLHF; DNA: TGTGCCATCAGTGAAGTTTTAACAGGGAGTCTAGATTCACCCCTCCACTTT
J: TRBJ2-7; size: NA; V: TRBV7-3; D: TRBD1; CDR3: CASRRGPLGEQYF; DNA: TGTGCCAGCCGCAGGGGGCCATTGGGCGAGCAGTACTTC
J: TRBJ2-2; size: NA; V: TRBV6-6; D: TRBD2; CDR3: CASSTSSGTGELFF; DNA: TGTGCCAGCAGTACCTCTAGCGGCACCGGGGAGCTGTTTTTT
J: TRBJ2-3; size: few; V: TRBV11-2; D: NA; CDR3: CASSLSGPVDTQYF; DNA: TGTGCCAGCAGCTTAAGCGGGCCGGTAGATACGCAGTATTTT
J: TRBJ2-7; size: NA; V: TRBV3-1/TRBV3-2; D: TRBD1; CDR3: CASSRGQTQKYEQYF; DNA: TGTGCCAGCAGCCGGGGACAGACACAGAAGTACGAGCAGTACTTC
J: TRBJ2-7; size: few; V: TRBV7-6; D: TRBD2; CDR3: CASSLGLAGYEQYF; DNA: TGTGCCAGCAGCTTAGGCCTAGCGGGGTACGAGCAGTACTTC
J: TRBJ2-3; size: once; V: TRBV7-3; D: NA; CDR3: CASSSTSLPDTQYF; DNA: TGTGCCAGCAGCTCTACTAGCCTGCCAGATACGCAGTATTTT
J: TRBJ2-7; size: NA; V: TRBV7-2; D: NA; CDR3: CASSLVGRPDF; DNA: TGTGCCAGCAGCTTAGTGGGGAGGCCGGACTTC
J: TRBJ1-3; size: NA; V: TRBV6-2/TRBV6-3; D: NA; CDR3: CASSPGDFPSSGNTIYF; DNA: TGTGCCAGCAGCCCCGGGGACTTTCCGAGCTCTGGAAACACCATATATTTT
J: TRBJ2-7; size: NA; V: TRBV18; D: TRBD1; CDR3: CASQDRGQDEQYF; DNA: TGTGCCAGCCAAGACAGGGGGCAGGACGAGCAGTACTTC
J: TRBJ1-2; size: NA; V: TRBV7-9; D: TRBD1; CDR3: CASSRDRVGGYTF; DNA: TGTGCCAGCAGCAGAGACAGGGTCGGCGGCTACACCTTC
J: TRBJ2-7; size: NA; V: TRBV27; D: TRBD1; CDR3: CASRRTGQGVDEQYF; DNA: TGTGCCAGCAGAAGAACAGGACAGGGGGTCGACGAGCAGTACTTC
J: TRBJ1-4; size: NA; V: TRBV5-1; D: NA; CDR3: CASSPDKTKSEKLFF; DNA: TGCGCCAGCAGCCCCGACAAGACAAAAAGTGAAAAACTGTTTTTT
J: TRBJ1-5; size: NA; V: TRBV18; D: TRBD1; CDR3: CASSPRTGENQPQHF; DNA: TGTGCCAGCTCACCACGGACAGGGGAAAATCAGCCCCAGCATTTT
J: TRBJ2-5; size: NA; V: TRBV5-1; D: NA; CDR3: CASSVGSGGRETQYF; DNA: TGCGCCAGCAGCGTTGGTTCGGGGGGCAGGGAGACCCAGTACTTC
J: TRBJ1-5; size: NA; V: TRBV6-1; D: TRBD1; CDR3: CASSDGTGGNQPQHF; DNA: TGTGCCAGCAGTGATGGGACAGGGGGAAATCAGCCCCAGCATTTT
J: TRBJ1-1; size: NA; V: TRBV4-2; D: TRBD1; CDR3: CASSAGTGMNTEAFF; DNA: TGTGCCAGCAGCGCCGGGACAGGCATGAACACTGAAGCTTTCTTT